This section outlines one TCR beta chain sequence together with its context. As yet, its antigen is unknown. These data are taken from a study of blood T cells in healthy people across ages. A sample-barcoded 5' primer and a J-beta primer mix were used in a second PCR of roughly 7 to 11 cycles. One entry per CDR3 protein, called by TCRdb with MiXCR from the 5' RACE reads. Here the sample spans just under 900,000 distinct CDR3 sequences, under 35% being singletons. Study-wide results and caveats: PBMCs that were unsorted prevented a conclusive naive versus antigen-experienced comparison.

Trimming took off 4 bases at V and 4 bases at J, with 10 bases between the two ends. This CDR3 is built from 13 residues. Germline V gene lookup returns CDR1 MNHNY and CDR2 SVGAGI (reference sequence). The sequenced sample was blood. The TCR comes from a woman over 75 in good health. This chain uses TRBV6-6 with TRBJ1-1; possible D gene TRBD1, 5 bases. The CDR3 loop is CASSSYGGTEAFF. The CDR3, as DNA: TGTGCCAGCAGTTCTTATGGGGGCACTGAAGCTTTCTTT.